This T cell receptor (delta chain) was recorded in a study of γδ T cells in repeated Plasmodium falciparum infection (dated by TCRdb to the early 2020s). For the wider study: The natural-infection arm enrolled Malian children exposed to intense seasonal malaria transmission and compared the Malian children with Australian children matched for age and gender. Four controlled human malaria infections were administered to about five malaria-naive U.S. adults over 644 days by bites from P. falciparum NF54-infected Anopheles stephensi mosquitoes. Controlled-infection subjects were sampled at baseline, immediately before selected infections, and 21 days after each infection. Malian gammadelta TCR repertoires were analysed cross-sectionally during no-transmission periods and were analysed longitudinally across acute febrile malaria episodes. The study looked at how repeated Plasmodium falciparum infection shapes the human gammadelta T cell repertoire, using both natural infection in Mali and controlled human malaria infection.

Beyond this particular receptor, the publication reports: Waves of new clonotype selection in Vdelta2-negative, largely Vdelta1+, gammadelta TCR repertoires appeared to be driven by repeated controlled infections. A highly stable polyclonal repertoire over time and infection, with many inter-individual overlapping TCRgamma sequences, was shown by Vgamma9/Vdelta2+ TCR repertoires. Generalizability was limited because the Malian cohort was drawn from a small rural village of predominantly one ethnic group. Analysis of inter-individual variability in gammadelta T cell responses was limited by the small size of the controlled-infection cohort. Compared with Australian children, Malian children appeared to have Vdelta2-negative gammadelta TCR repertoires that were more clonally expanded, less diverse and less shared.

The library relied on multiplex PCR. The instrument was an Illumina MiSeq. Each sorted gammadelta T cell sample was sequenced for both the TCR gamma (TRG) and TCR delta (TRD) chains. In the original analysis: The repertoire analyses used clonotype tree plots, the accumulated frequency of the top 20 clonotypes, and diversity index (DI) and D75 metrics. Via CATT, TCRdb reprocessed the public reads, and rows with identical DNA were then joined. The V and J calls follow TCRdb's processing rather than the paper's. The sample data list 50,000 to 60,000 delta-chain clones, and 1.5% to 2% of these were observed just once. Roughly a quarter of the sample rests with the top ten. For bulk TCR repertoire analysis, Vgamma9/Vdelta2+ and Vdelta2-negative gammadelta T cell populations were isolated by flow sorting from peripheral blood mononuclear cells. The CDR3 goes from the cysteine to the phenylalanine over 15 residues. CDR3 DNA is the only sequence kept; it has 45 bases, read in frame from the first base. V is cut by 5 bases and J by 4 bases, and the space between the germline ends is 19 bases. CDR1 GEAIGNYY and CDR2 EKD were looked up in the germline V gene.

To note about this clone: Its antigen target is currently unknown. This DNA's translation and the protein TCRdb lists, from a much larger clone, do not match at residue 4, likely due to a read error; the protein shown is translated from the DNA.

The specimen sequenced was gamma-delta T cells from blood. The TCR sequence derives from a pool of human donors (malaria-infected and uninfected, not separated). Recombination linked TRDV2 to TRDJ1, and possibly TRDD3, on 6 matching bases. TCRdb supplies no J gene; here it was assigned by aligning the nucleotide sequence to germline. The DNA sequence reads TGTGCCTGTGTCGTGGTGGGGGGCCAAGGCGATAAACTCATCTTT. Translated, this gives CACVVVGGQGDKLIF.